This T cell receptor beta chain was sequenced during a study of human T cells and chemical hapten exposure. Each CDR3 protein is one row after TCRdb ran MiXCR on the RACE reads. This table has about 54,000 distinct CDR3 sequences, about 9.9% appearing once. The time point: patch test 2, 6 weeks after DPC sensitization. Treatment meaning: therapeutic diphenylcyclopropenone sensitization with weekly scalp DPC. This clonotype has ten or more counts. Trimming removed 4 bases from V and 8 bases from J; junction bases left unmatched: 11. The germline CDR1 and CDR2 sequences are SGHVS and FNYEAQ. The CDR3 is 15 residues long.

Sequences were derived from whole blood, sampled in connection with sensitization to the hapten diphenylcyclopropenone (DPC). The rearrangement joins TRBV7-6 to TRBJ2-3; 8 bases agree with TRBD1. The sequence came from a woman aged 45 to 65 with alopecia areata. Some clones in this sample may be carry-over from other donors' samples. CDR3 region: CASSWGQDSSSTQYF. The CDR3 coding sequence is TGTGCCAGCAGCTGGGGACAGGATAGCTCTAGTACGCAGTATTTT.